A selection of T cell receptor beta chains follows, all from one sample in a study of blood T cells in healthy people across ages. Each CDR3 protein gets one entry after TCRdb re-called the 5' RACE reads with MiXCR. Of about 1.7 million distinct CDR3 sequences listed, about 30% are singletons. Sequenced: blood. These receptors originate from a woman in her 30s in good health. CDR3s include the opening cysteine and the closing phenylalanine or tryptophan. Fields, in order: J gene, V gene, clone size, D gene, CDR3 protein, CDR3 DNA. The D gene is left open where the match is weak. A row's size may be missing; if present it is once, few, many or a size class.

TRBJ2-1,TRBV24-1,few,NA,CATSDGAGEQFF,TGTGCCACCAGTGACGGTGCGGGTGAGCAGTTCTTC
TRBJ2-1,TRBV5-1,few,TRBD1,CASSLVRDRAGDNEQFF,TGCGCCAGCAGCCTGGTAAGGGACAGGGCAGGGGACAATGAGCAGTTCTTC
TRBJ2-7,TRBV2,many,NA,CASSERLARSEQYF,TGTGCCAGCAGTGAGCGCCTAGCGAGGAGCGAGCAGTACTTC
TRBJ2-3,TRBV7-6,many,TRBD1,CASSLAQGWTDTQYF,TGTGCCAGCAGCTTAGCACAGGGGTGGACAGATACGCAGTATTTT
TRBJ2-4,TRBV5-1,many,TRBD1,CASRKTGDAKNIQYF,TGCGCCAGCCGAAAGACAGGGGACGCCAAAAACATTCAGTACTTC
TRBJ2-7,TRBV10-2,few,TRBD2,CASSDGTSVSYEQYF,TGCGCCAGCAGTGATGGGACTAGCGTCTCCTACGAGCAGTACTTC
TRBJ2-7,TRBV7-2,many,TRBD2,CASRIVASGSYEQYF,TGTGCCAGCAGGATAGTGGCTAGCGGGAGCTACGAGCAGTACTTC
TRBJ1-5,TRBV30,NA,NA,CAWWGWEGGQPQHF,TGTGCCTGGTGGGGGTGGGAGGGTGGCCAACCCCAGCATTTT
TRBJ1-2,TRBV20-1,few,TRBD1,CSAPGQGGGYTF,TGCAGTGCTCCTGGACAGGGTGGCGGCTACACCTTC
TRBJ1-4,TRBV20-1,NA,NA,CSATRVNGELFF,TGCAGTGCTACTCGAGTGAATGGTGAACTGTTTTTT
TRBJ2-3,TRBV20-1,few,TRBD2,CSARLGGTTDTQYF,TGCAGTGCTAGGTTGGGAGGGACCACAGATACGCAGTATTTT
TRBJ1-2,TRBV20-1,NA,NA,CSADSGTGYGYTF,TGCAGTGCTGATTCCGGGACGGGCTATGGCTACACCTTC
TRBJ2-2,TRBV20-1,NA,NA,CSARIEQGSAGELFF,TGCAGTGCTAGAATAGAGCAGGGAAGCGCCGGGGAGCTGTTTTTT
TRBJ1-2,TRBV27,few,NA,CASSLSPEGYGYTF,TGTGCCAGCAGTTTATCGCCCGAGGGATATGGCTACACCTTC
TRBJ2-2,TRBV14,few,TRBD2,CASSQGGTSGVTGELFF,TGTGCCAGCAGCCAAGGTGGGACTAGCGGGGTCACCGGGGAGCTGTTTTTT
TRBJ1-1,TRBV6-6,NA,NA,CASSYSLQHDTEAFF,TGTGCCAGCAGTTACTCATTACAGCATGACACTGAAGCTTTCTTT
TRBJ2-5,TRBV20-1,few,TRBD2,CSAGGGGPFETQYF,TGCAGTGCGGGGGGGGGAGGTCCATTTGAGACCCAGTACTTC
TRBJ2-3,TRBV27,NA,NA,CASRLGPLGRDTQYF,TGTGCCAGCAGGTTAGGGCCCCTGGGGAGGGATACGCAGTATTTT
TRBJ2-3,TRBV3-1,NA,NA,CASSQDWRGTGTDTQYF,TGTGCCAGCAGCCAAGACTGGCGGGGGACAGGCACAGATACGCAGTATTTT
TRBJ1-2,TRBV6-5,few,NA,CASRRGARIPSYGYTF,TGTGCCTCCCGGCGGGGGGCTAGGATACCAAGTTATGGCTACACCTTC
TRBJ2-5,TRBV7-2,few,TRBD2,CASTLSGVQETQYF,TGTGCCAGCACCCTTAGCGGGGTCCAAGAGACCCAGTACTTC
TRBJ2-1,TRBV6-5,NA,TRBD1,CASSYFATGIDEQFF,TGTGCCAGCAGTTACTTCGCGACAGGGATCGATGAGCAGTTCTTC
TRBJ1-4,TRBV28,NA,TRBD1,CASNHRGRNEKLFF,TGTGCCAGTAACCACAGGGGGCGGAATGAAAAACTGTTTTTT
TRBJ2-2,TRBV12-3/TRBV12-4,NA,NA,CASSLGVDTGELFF,TGTGCCAGCAGCTTAGGGGTAGACACCGGGGAGCTGTTTTTT
TRBJ1-1,TRBV15,once,NA,CATNPAGDTEAFF,TGTGCCACCAACCCCGCCGGGGACACTGAAGCTTTCTTT
TRBJ2-1,TRBV6-2/TRBV6-3,many,TRBD1,CAAQGALNEQFF,TGTGCCGCCCAGGGGGCGCTCAATGAGCAGTTCTTC
TRBJ1-1,TRBV18,NA,NA,CASSLTEATEAFF,TGTGCCAGCTCACTGACAGAAGCCACTGAAGCTTTCTTT
TRBJ1-1,TRBV2,few,NA,CASGLGLNTEAFF,TGTGCCAGTGGCCTCGGATTGAACACTGAAGCTTTCTTT
TRBJ1-2,TRBV20-1,NA,NA,CSARPTGGGYGYTF,TGCAGTGCTAGGCCCACGGGGGGCGGCTATGGCTACACCTTC